The 27 T cell receptor beta chains reported below all come from one sample, sequenced in a study of long-term antiretroviral therapy in people with HIV. The authors ran the immunoSEQ assay, v3.0, at survey level. Clones were sequenced by immunoSEQ multiplex PCR, and TCRdb holds only the in-frame ones, with some missing. The profile shows some 25,000 clones, 75% to 90% of them singletons. The sample in question was unsorted PBMCs, obtained about 4.1 years after starting antiretroviral therapy. These receptors were collected from a man aged 25-45 years with HIV.

The chain has TRBV15 and TRBJ1-1, with D perhaps matching TRBD1 (6 bases). V was clipped by 0 bases and J by 1 base, with 18 bases between them. The CDR3 sequence is 18 residues long. CDR1 and CDR2 from the germline V gene are LNHNV and YYDKDF (reference sequence). Here the CDR3 reads CATSRDRGLQGWNTEAFF. As DNA, the CDR3 is TGTGCCACCAGCAGAGATAGAGGGCTACAGGGCTGGAACACTGAAGCTTTCTTT.

The chain joins TRBV6-4 to TRBJ1-2; TRBD1 might be the D (5 bases). CDR3 length: 13 amino acids. Germline V lookup: CDR1 MRHNA, CDR2 SNTAGT. Deletions cut 0 bases from V and 6 bases from J, with 8 bases between. CDR3 in amino acids: CASSDSEGHGYTF. Written as DNA, the CDR3 is TGTGCCAGCAGTGACTCAGAGGGGCATGGCTACACCTTC.

This clone was counted a few times. The gene calls are TRBV13 and TRBJ1-3; D is perhaps TRBD1 (5 bases). Germline assignment: CDR1 PRHDT and CDR2 FYEKMQ (reference sequence). V was clipped by 4 bases and J by 2 bases, with 6 bases between them. The length of the CDR3 is 13 residues. CDR3 amino acids: CASSSGTGNTIYF. As DNA, the CDR3 is TGTGCCAGCAGCTCAGGGACTGGAAACACCATATATTTT.

The chain has TRBV7-9 and TRBJ1-1, with D maybe TRBD1 (5 bases). Germline-derived CDR1 and CDR2 are SEHNR and FQNEAQ (reference sequence). The CDR3 totals 12 residues. Deletions cut 9 bases from V and 0 bases from J, with 8 bases between. CDR3 in amino acids: CARGDLNTEAFF. The CDR3 coding sequence is TGTGCCAGAGGGGATTTGAACACTGAAGCTTTCTTT.

J is TRBJ2-2 and V is TRBV29-1; no firm D call. The CDR3 has 11 residues. Germline-derived CDR1 and CDR2 are SQVTM and ANQGSEA. V was cut by 4 bases and J by 7 bases, with 7 bases left in between. The CDR3 sequence: CSVGDGGELFF. CDR3 coding DNA: TGCAGCGTTGGCGATGGCGGGGAGCTGTTTTTT.

The V call is TRBV19, the J call TRBJ2-7; D is unresolved. V shed 3 bases and J shed 0 bases, with 9 bases lying between them. The CDR3 runs to 14 residues. Germline CDR1 reads LNHDA; CDR2 reads SQIVND (reference sequence). The CDR3 protein is CASSIKKGSYEQYF. The CDR3, as DNA: TGTGCCAGTAGTATTAAGAAGGGCTCCTACGAGCAGTACTTC.

This chain connects TRBV9 to TRBJ2-1; D could derive from TRBD1 or TRBD2 (5 bases each). Germline CDR1 and CDR2: SGDLS and YYNGEE. The CDR3 loop spans 16 amino acids. Trimming shortened V by 2 bases and J by 0 bases, and 12 bases separated the two germline ends. The CDR3 sequence is CASSVEGTSSYNEQFF. The CDR3 DNA reads as TGTGCCAGCAGCGTGGAAGGGACCAGCTCCTACAATGAGCAGTTCTTC.

This chain connects TRBV10-1 to TRBJ1-4; D possibly corresponds to TRBD1 (6 bases). The germline V gene encodes CDR1 WNHNN and CDR2 SYGVQD (reference sequence). Deletions cut 2 bases from V and 8 bases from J, with 12 bases between. The CDR3 spans 14 residues. The CDR3 DNA is TGCGCCAGCAGTGAGGGAGGGGGTGAGGAAAAACTGTTTTTT. Translated: CASSEGGGEEKLFF.

The chain combines TRBV7-2 with TRBJ1-3; no reliable D call. Germline CDR1 and CDR2: SGHTA and FQGNSA. CDR3 size: 11 residues. The V end lost 4 bases, the J end lost 2 bases, and 0 bases lay between the germline ends. CDR3 sequence: CASSSGNTIYF. The CDR3, as DNA: TGTGCCAGCAGCTCTGGAAACACCATATATTTT.

This chain links TRBV16 with TRBJ2-7; no definite D call. This CDR3 is 13 amino acids long. V was clipped by 3 bases and J by 3 bases, with 9 bases between them. The V gene's germline CDR1 is KGHSY and CDR2 FQNENV. CDR3 region: CASSHSPFYEQYF. The CDR3 region has the DNA TGTGCCAGCAGCCATAGTCCGTTCTACGAGCAGTACTTC.

The rearrangement uses TRBV4-3 and TRBJ1-4; the D is unclear. V was trimmed by 3 bases and J by 3 bases, leaving 8 bases between them. The CDR3 is 14 residues long. Germline V CDR1 and CDR2: LGHNA, YSLEER. CDR3 in amino acids: CASSQDGPNEKLFF. The CDR3 bases are TGCGCCAGCAGCCAGGACGGCCCTAATGAAAAACTGTTTTTT.

The genes are TRBV6-1 and TRBJ2-7; 8 positions agree with TRBD1. CDR1 and CDR2 from the germline V gene are MNHNS and SASEGT. The CDR3 is made up of 15 amino acids. Losses at the gene ends were 3 bases for V and 3 bases for J; bases not matched to a gene: 7. The CDR3 DNA reads TGTGCCAGCAGTGACGCACAGGGGGTCCGCTACGAGCAGTACTTC. As protein: CASSDAQGVRYEQYF.

The chain links TRBV4-1 to TRBJ2-7; D might be TRBD2 (5 bases). Trimming took off 0 bases at V and 2 bases at J, with 8 bases between the two ends. Germline CDR1 and CDR2: MGHRA and YSYEKL. This CDR3 region has 14 residues. CDR3 region: CASSQDRETYEQYF. CDR3 nucleotide sequence: TGCGCCAGCAGCCAAGATAGGGAGACCTACGAGCAGTACTTC.

The chain uses TRBV29-1 and TRBJ2-3, with D possibly being TRBD2 (7 bases). Germline lookup yields CDR1 SQVTM and CDR2 ANQGSEA. V was cut by 3 bases and J by 0 bases, with 25 bases left in between. The CDR3 is 19 residues long. CDR3 sequence reads: CSVETPVGGGVQSTDTQYF. The CDR3 DNA is TGCAGCGTTGAGACCCCGGTAGGGGGGGGTGTTCAGAGCACAGATACGCAGTATTTT.

Only one count was recorded for this clone. CDR3 amino acids: CASSRGGGSNQPQHF. For the CDR3, the DNA is TGTGCCAGCAGCCGGGGCGGGGGCAGCAATCAGCCCCAGCATTTT. The rearrangement uses TRBV9 and TRBJ1-5; a weak D match, TRBD1 (6 bases). This CDR3 has 15 residues. The germline V gene has CDR1 SGDLS and CDR2 YYNGEE. V lost 4 bases to trimming and J lost 1 base, with 12 bases between them.

This clone appeared a single time. The chain links TRBV7-2 to TRBJ1-1; 8 nucleotides agree with TRBD1. V was clipped by 4 bases and J by 5 bases; unmatched bases: 9. CDR3 size: 15 residues. Germline-derived CDR1 and CDR2 are SGHTA and FQGNSA. Here the CDR3 reads CASSSWDRSLTEAFF. CDR3 in DNA: TGTGCCAGCAGCTCCTGGGACAGGTCGTTAACTGAAGCTTTCTTT. Full variable domain (missing parts from reference TRBV7-2 and TRBJ1-1): GAGVSQSPSNKVTEKGKDVELRCDPISGHTALYWYRQSLGQGLEFLIYFQGNSAPDKSGLPSDRFSAERTGGSVSTLTIQRTQQEDSAVYLCASSSWDRSLTEAFFGQGTRLTVV.

In DNA form, the CDR3 reads TGTGCCAGCAGTGAAGCGCGACAGATTTTCTATGGCTACACCTTC. Translation: CASSEARQIFYGYTF. The chain has TRBV6-1 and TRBJ1-2; perhaps TRBD1 as D (5 bases). V was pared by 0 bases and J by 4 bases, with 12 bases between. The V gene's germline CDR1 is MNHNS and CDR2 SASEGT. This CDR3 has 15 residues.

The chain links TRBV7-6 to TRBJ2-1; TRBD2 aligns across 8 bases. The germline CDR1 and CDR2 sequences are SGHVS and FNYEAQ. The CDR3 sequence is 20 residues long. V lost 2 bases, J lost 0 bases, and 15 bases stayed unmatched. DNA for the CDR3: TGTGCCAGCAGCTTAAGGCCGGATTTAGCGGGGCCGAGCTCCTACAATGAGCAGTTCTTC. Translated, it gives CASSLRPDLAGPSSYNEQFF.

The gene calls are TRBV5-1 and TRBJ2-5; 11 bases match TRBD2. Germline V CDR1 and CDR2: SGHRS, YFSETQ. The junction had 4 bases not matched to a gene; V was cut back by 2 bases and J by 4 bases. This CDR3 has 15 amino acids. The CDR3 DNA sequence: TGCGCCAGCAGCTTCGGACTAGCGGGTTTAGAGACCCAGTACTTC. Amino acid sequence: CASSFGLAGLETQYF.

The gene calls are TRBV6-6 and TRBJ2-5, with 8 bases aligning to TRBD1. Looked up from germline, CDR1 is MNHNY and CDR2 is SVGAGI (reference sequence). The CDR3 is 15 amino acids. Trimming took 5 bases from V and 4 from J; bases not matched to a gene: 9. The CDR3 here is CASSKDRGLRETQYF. For the CDR3, the DNA is TGTGCCAGCAGTAAAGACAGGGGACTTCGAGAGACCCAGTACTTC.

This chain's CDR3 is CASSEYGGRSSYEQYF. CDR3 DNA sequence: TGTGCCAGCAGTGAATACGGGGGCAGGAGCTCCTACGAGCAGTACTTC. The chain links TRBV25-1 to TRBJ2-7; D possibly uses TRBD1 or TRBD2 (6 bases each). Germline CDR1 MGHDK, CDR2 SYGVNS. V was clipped by 0 bases and J by 0 bases, with 12 bases between them. The CDR3 has 16 amino acids.

V usage is TRBV11-2 and J usage is TRBJ1-4; 8 bases map to TRBD1. There are 14 residues in the CDR3. The germline V gene has CDR1 SGHAT and CDR2 FQNNGV. The trim removed 5 bases at V and 7 bases at J, leaving 6 bases unmatched. CDR3 DNA: TGTGCCAGCAGCCCCGGACAGGGCGGTGAAAAACTGTTTTTT. Translated, it gives CASSPGQGGEKLFF.

The chain employs TRBV27 and TRBJ2-1, with D hard to call. This CDR3 region has 13 residues. CDR1 is MNHEY, CDR2 SMNVEV, per germline (reference sequence). The V end was cut by 3 bases, the J end by 4 bases, with 7 bases between. The CDR3 nucleotides read TGTGCCAGCAGTTTTGGCTGGTACAATGAGCAGTTCTTC. Amino acids: CASSFGWYNEQFF.

Written as DNA, the CDR3 is TGTGCCAGCAGGATATACGGGACAGCTTCCTACGAGCAGTACTTC. Amino acids: CASRIYGTASYEQYF. The V and J genes are TRBV6-1 and TRBJ2-7, with TRBD1 identical over 7 bases. CDR1 is MNHNS, CDR2 SASEGT, per germline. This CDR3 is built from 15 residues. Unmatched junction bases numbered 9, after V lost 6 bases and J lost 1 base.

This clone was found once. The chain uses TRBV5-1 and TRBJ2-7; 7 bases are a match to TRBD1. CDR1 is SGHRS, CDR2 YFSETQ, per germline. Trimming took 0 bases from V and 1 from J; bases not matched to a gene: 10. The CDR3 is made up of 17 amino acids. DNA of the CDR3: TGCGCCAGCAGCTTGGGACCCTACAGGGGAAGGTCCTACGAGCAGTACTTC. Translating it yields CASSLGPYRGRSYEQYF.

This clone was counted a single time. V is TRBV9 and J is TRBJ2-5; D tentatively fits TRBD1 or TRBD2 (5 bases each). This CDR3 region has 14 residues. CDR1 and CDR2 from the germline V gene are SGDLS and YYNGEE. Trimming shortened V by 3 bases and J by 1 base, and 10 bases separated the two germline ends. The CDR3 loop reads CASSATGTQETQYF. In nucleotides, the CDR3 is TGTGCCAGCAGCGCAACCGGGACCCAAGAGACCCAGTACTTC.

This clone was detected once. The V and J genes are TRBV4-1 and TRBJ1-5; 8 nucleotides align to TRBD1. Germline CDR1 is MGHRA and CDR2 is YSYEKL. The CDR3 is made up of 19 amino acids. With 3 bases clipped from V and 1 base from J, the junction kept 14 bases outside the gene matches. This CDR3 reads CASSQRTGPSRDSNQPQHF. As DNA, the CDR3 is TGCGCCAGCAGCCAGAGGACAGGGCCATCAAGGGACAGCAATCAGCCCCAGCATTTT.